This T cell receptor (beta chain) appears in the sequencing data of a study of blood T cell repertoires in COVID-19. Whole-study context: COVID-19 samples collected from the United States, Italy and Spain covered acute and convalescent phases. Sample material is recorded as cDNA or gDNA derived from T cells, B-cell-depleted T cells, or PBMCs.

The ends were cut back, 3 bases at V and 6 bases at J, with 22 bases in the middle. This CDR3 has 17 residues. CDR1 is SGHKS, CDR2 YYEKEE, per germline (reference sequence). Authors' data handling: Estimates of nucleated cell counts were drawn from the amplification of reference gene primers. The method was immunoSEQ multiplex PCR; TCRdb's version includes in-frame clones alone and lacks a portion of them. Clone size and V and J calls were adopted from that table, with D and trimming inferred from the DNA. The sample has approximately 350,000 clones, around nine tenths seen once; the top ten hold 7.1%.

The clonotype originates from a woman aged 60 to 75 with COVID-19, enrolled during active disease. The rearrangement uses TRBV5-5 and TRBJ1-5, with D possibly TRBD1 on 6 matching bases. Sequenced sample: peripheral blood. The CDR3: CASSSRVVGEGGQPQHF. DNA for the CDR3: TGTGCCAGCAGCTCGAGGGTCGTAGGGGAAGGGGGTCAGCCCCAGCATTTT.